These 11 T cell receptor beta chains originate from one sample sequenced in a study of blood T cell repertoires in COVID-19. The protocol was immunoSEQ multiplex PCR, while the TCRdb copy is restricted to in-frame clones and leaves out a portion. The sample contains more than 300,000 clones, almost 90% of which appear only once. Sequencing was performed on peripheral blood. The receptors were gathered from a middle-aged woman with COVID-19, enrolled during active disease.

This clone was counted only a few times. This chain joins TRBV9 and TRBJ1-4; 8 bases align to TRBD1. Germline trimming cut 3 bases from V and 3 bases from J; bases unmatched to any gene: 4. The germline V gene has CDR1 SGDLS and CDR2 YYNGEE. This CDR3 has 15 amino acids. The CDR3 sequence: CASSDRQGPNEKLFF. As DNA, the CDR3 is TGTGCCAGCAGCGATAGACAGGGGCCTAATGAAAAACTGTTTTTT.

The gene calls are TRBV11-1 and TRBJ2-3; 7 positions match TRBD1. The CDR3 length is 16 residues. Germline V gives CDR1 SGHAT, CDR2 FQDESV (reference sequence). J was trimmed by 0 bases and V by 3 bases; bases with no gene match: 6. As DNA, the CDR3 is TGTGCCAGCAGCTTGGGTACGGGACAGAGCACAGATACGCAGTATTTT. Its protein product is CASSLGTGQSTDTQYF.

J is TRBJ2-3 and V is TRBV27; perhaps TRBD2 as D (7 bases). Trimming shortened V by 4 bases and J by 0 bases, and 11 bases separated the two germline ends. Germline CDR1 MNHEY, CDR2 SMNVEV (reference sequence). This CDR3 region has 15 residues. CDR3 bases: TGTGCCAGCAGTTGGGGGGGGCTCAGCACAGATACGCAGTATTTT. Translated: CASSWGGLSTDTQYF.

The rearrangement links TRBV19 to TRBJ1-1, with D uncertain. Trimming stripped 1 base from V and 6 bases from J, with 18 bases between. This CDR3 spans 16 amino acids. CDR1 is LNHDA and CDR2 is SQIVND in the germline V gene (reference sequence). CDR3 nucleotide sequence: TGTGCCAGTAGTATAGCCGCGGGCTCCTTCGGCCCTGAAGCTTTCTTT. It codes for CASSIAAGSFGPEAFF.

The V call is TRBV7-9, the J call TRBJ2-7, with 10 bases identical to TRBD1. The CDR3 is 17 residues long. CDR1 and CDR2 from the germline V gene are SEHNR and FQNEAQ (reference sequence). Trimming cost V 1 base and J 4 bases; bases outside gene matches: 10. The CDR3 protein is CASSLGRRDRGHYEQYF. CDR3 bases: TGTGCCAGCAGCTTAGGACGACGTGACAGGGGGCATTACGAGCAGTACTTC.

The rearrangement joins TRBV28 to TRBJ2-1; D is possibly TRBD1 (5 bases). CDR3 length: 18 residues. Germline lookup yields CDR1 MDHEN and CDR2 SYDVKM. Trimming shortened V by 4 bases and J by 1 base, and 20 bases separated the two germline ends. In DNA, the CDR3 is TGTGCCAGCAGTTCAACTCTAAGTCCCCAGGGTTCCTACAATGAGCAGTTCTTC. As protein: CASSSTLSPQGSYNEQFF.

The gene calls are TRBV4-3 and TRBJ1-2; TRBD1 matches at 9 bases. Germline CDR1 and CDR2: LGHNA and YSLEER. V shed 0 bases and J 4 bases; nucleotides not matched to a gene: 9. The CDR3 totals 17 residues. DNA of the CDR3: TGCGCCAGCAGCCAAGATGGGACAGGGAGTCGGGGCTATGGCTACACCTTC. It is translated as CASSQDGTGSRGYGYTF.

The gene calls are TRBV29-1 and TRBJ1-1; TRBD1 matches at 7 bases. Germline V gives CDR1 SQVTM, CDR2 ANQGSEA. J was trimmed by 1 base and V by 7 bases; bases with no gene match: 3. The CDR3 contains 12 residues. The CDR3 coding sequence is TGCAGCGGGGGACAGTCGAACACTGAAGCTTTCTTT. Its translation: CSGGQSNTEAFF.

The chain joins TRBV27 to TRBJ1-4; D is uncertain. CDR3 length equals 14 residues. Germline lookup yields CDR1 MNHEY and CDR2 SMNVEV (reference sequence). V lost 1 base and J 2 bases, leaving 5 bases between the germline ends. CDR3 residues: CASSLWSTNEKLFF. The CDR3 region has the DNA TGTGCCAGCAGTTTATGGAGTACTAATGAAAAACTGTTTTTT.

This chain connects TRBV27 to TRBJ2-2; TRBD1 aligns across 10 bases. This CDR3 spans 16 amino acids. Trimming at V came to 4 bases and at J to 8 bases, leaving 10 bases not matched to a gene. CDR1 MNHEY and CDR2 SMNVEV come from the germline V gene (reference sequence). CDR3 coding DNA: TGTGCCAGCAGTTCGAGACAGACAGGGGGCCCGGGGGAGCTGTTTTTT. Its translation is CASSSRQTGGPGELFF.

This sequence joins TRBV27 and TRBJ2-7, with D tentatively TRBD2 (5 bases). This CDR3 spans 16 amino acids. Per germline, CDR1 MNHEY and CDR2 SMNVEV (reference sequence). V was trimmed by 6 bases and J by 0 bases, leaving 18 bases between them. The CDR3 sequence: CASSPRRASRSYEQYF. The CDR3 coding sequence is TGTGCCAGCAGCCCACGGCGGGCTAGTCGCTCCTACGAGCAGTACTTC.